The 28 T cell receptor beta chains below were found in one sample sequenced in a study of low-dose radiotherapy and immunotherapy resistance in tumors. The time point denotes: after trial treatment. Treatment in this sample: LDRT plus nivolumab, ipilimumab, low-dose cyclophosphamide and aspirin (RACIN trial). Gene-specific TRAV and TRBV primers were used for first-strand cDNA, covering alpha and beta chains. TCRs were amplified for approximately 21 PCR cycles with a constant-region primer and V-primer adapter. One entry per CDR3 protein results from TCRdb running MiXCR on the reads. The repertoire holds some 57,000 distinct CDR3 sequences, 20% to 25% seen once, with 6.5% to 7% in the top ten. The sequencing used PBMCs, collected after low-dose radiotherapy plus immunotherapy. The origin of the receptors is a male donor with prostate cancer.

This clonotype was seen repeatedly, ten times or more. CDR3 sequence: CASSQEGTTNYGYTF. The CDR3 DNA is TGCGCCAGCAGCCAAGAAGGGACGACAAACTATGGCTACACCTTC. This chain connects TRBV4-1 to TRBJ1-2; D possibly corresponds to TRBD1 (5 bases). Trimming took 0 bases from V and 2 from J, leaving 10 bases between them. Per germline, CDR1 MGHRA and CDR2 YSYEKL. There are 15 residues in the CDR3.

This clonotype was recorded at least ten times. The chain has TRBV28 and TRBJ2-1; unclear D gene. The CDR3 totals 11 residues. V was shortened by 2 bases and J by 12 bases, with 8 bases between the two germline ends. Per the germline V gene, CDR1 is MDHEN and CDR2 is SYDVKM. The CDR3 bases are TGTGCCAGCAGTTTAAACTCGGGGCAGTTCTTC. Translating it yields CASSLNSGQFF.

This clonotype was picked up a small number of times. The genes are TRBV5-6 and TRBJ2-6; tentative D call: TRBD2 (5 bases). V was shortened by 1 base and J by 0 bases, with 11 bases between the two germline ends. This CDR3 comprises 17 residues. Germline CDR1 is SGHDT and CDR2 is YYEEEE. CDR3 DNA: TGTGCCAGCAGCTTGCCGGGGTTGCACTCTGGGGCCAACGTCCTGACTTTC. Protein product: CASSLPGLHSGANVLTF.

This clonotype has ten or more counts. J is TRBJ2-2 and V is TRBV20-1; 9 bases are a match to TRBD2. CDR1 and CDR2 (germline): DFQATT, SNEGSKA (reference sequence). This CDR3 is built from 18 residues. V shed 0 bases, J shed 2 bases, and the junction held 10 bases outside the gene matches. The CDR3 loop reads CSARDHKRGALNTGELFF. CDR3 in DNA: TGCAGTGCTAGAGATCATAAGCGGGGGGCCTTAAACACCGGGGAGCTGTTTTTT.

This clonotype was counted at least ten times. V and J are TRBV4-2 and TRBJ2-1, with 9 bases that match TRBD1. The ends lost 6 bases at V and 8 bases at J; junction bases unmatched: 8. Germline CDR1 is LGHNA and CDR2 is YNFKEQ. CDR3 length: 14 amino acids. The CDR3 here is CASRPRDRAHEQFF. In DNA, the CDR3 is TGTGCCAGCAGACCCCGGGACAGGGCACATGAGCAGTTCTTC.

The CDR3 here is CATSDPKGPGANVLTF. The DNA of the CDR3 is TGTGCCACCAGTGACCCGAAGGGGCCTGGGGCCAACGTCCTGACTTTC. The rearrangement uses TRBV24-1 and TRBJ2-6; tentatively, D is TRBD1 (5 bases). V lost 4 bases, J lost 2 bases, and 11 bases lay in between. Germline V gene data show CDR1 as KGHDR and CDR2 as SFDVKD. The CDR3 covers 16 residues.

There are many counts of this clonotype. The chain uses TRBV5-1 and TRBJ2-7; 9 bases map to TRBD2. Germline V gene lookup returns CDR1 SGHRS and CDR2 YFSETQ. Germline trimming cut 0 bases from V and 3 bases from J; bases unmatched to any gene: 4. This CDR3 is built from 15 residues. The CDR3 sequence: CASSLGWTSVYEQYF. DNA for the CDR3: TGCGCCAGCAGCTTGGGTTGGACTAGCGTCTACGAGCAGTACTTC.

As DNA, the CDR3 is TGTGCCAGCAGTGCCGGGACAGGGCCCTATGGCTACACCTTC. This codes for CASSAGTGPYGYTF. The genes are TRBV27 and TRBJ1-2; 9 nucleotides agree with TRBD1. This CDR3 contains 14 residues. The junction had 5 bases not matched to a gene; V was cut back by 5 bases and J by 4 bases. Germline-derived CDR1 and CDR2 are MNHEY and SMNVEV (reference sequence).

This clonotype was counted ten times or more. V usage is TRBV3-1 and J usage is TRBJ1-6, with 7 positions matching TRBD1. V was clipped by 1 base and J by 8 bases; unmatched bases: 8. There are 16 residues in the CDR3. CDR1 is LGHDT and CDR2 is YNNKEL in the germline V gene (reference sequence). Written as DNA, the CDR3 is TGTGCCAGCAGCCAAGGTCGTACAGGGGAGTATTCACCCCTCCACTTT. This codes for CASSQGRTGEYSPLHF.

The chain couples TRBV6-2 or TRBV6-3 to TRBJ1-5, with 8 bases aligning to TRBD1. Germline-derived CDR1 and CDR2 are MNHEY and SVGEGT. The CDR3 has 20 residues. V was pared by 2 bases and J by 0 bases, with 15 bases of the junction left unmatched. DNA of the CDR3: TGTGCCAGCAGTTACGTTGAGACAGGGGTAAGGAGATATAGCAATCAGCCCCAGCATTTT. This sequence encodes CASSYVETGVRRYSNQPQHF.

This clonotype was picked up many times. The chain carries TRBV20-1 and TRBJ2-1; 10 bases match TRBD2. Germline V lookup: CDR1 DFQATT, CDR2 SNEGSKA (reference sequence). CDR3 length equals 16 residues. V trimming: 3 bases; J trimming: 3 bases; junction bases outside the gene matches: 8. The CDR3 DNA reads TGCAGTGCTAGTTGGACTAGCGGAGGCCACTACAATGAGCAGTTCTTC. It translates to CSASWTSGGHYNEQFF.

This clonotype was observed at least ten times. This chain uses TRBV29-1 with TRBJ2-5; tentative D call: TRBD1 (6 bases). V was pared by 4 bases and J by 2 bases, with 11 bases between. The CDR3 contains 13 residues. From germline, CDR1 is SQVTM and CDR2 ANQGSEA. The CDR3 nucleotides are TGCAGCGTTGCGTCAGGGGTACAAGAGACCCAGTACTTC. Protein sequence: CSVASGVQETQYF. The variable domain in full, completed from reference TRBV29-1 and TRBJ2-5, reads SAVISQKPSRDICQRGTSLTIQCQVDSQVTMMFWYRQQPGQSLTLIATANQGSEATYESGFVIDKFPISRPNLTFSTLTVSNMSPEDSSIYLCSVASGVQETQYFGPGTRLLVL.

This clonotype was recorded at least ten times. The chain is built from TRBV7-8 and TRBJ2-1; 7 bases map to TRBD1. Germline V gives CDR1 SGHVS, CDR2 FQNEAQ. Trimming at V came to 5 bases and at J to 0 bases, leaving 4 bases not matched to a gene. The CDR3 is 15 residues long. CDR3 in amino acids: CASSATGSSYNEQFF. The CDR3 DNA reads as TGTGCCAGCAGCGCGACAGGGAGCTCCTACAATGAGCAGTTCTTC.

This clonotype has ten or more counts. The rearrangement uses TRBV4-1 and TRBJ1-1, with a possible D match to TRBD1 (5 bases). This CDR3 has 15 amino acids. Trimming left V 1 base short and J 6 bases short, with 15 bases between. Germline V gene data show CDR1 as MGHRA and CDR2 as YSYEKL. The chain's CDR3 is CASSQARGISAEAFF. DNA of the CDR3: TGCGCCAGCAGCCAAGCTAGGGGTATTTCAGCTGAAGCTTTCTTT.

In its sample, this clonotype was seen many times. The chain couples TRBV18 to TRBJ2-3, with 9 positions matching TRBD1. Germline trimming cut 3 bases from V and 0 bases from J; bases unmatched to any gene: 7. CDR1 is KGHSH, CDR2 LQKENI, per germline. The CDR3 is 17 amino acids. CDR3: CASSPQPGTGSTDTQYF. The CDR3 DNA follows: TGTGCCAGCTCACCCCAGCCCGGGACAGGGAGCACAGATACGCAGTATTTT.

Details on this clonotype: A much larger clone is a single base away; this may be a read error. V gene TRBV19 combines with J gene TRBJ2-7; TRBD1 aligns across 8 bases. V lost 3 bases and J lost 1; bases outside the gene matches: 8. Germline V lookup: CDR1 LNHDA, CDR2 SQIVND (reference sequence). The CDR3 totals 16 residues. The CDR3 nucleotides are TGTGCCAGTAGTATTAGGCCGACAGGGGTATCCTACGAGCAGTACTTC. Amino acid sequence: CASSIRPTGVSYEQYF.

The chain carries TRBV6-1 and TRBJ1-4; no clear D gene. Trimming left V 5 bases short and J 3 bases short, with 10 bases between. CDR3 size: 14 residues. Germline CDR1 and CDR2: MNHNS and SASEGT. The CDR3 DNA sequence: TGTGCCAGCAGTTACAGCAGAGCTAATGAAAAACTGTTTTTT. This codes for CASSYSRANEKLFF.

This clonotype was counted a few times. This rearrangement joins TRBV30 to TRBJ2-7; 9 bases map to TRBD1. Germline lookup yields CDR1 GTSNPN and CDR2 SVGIG (reference sequence). This CDR3 has 13 amino acids. J was trimmed by 7 bases and V by 1 base; bases with no gene match: 5. In DNA, the CDR3 is TGTGCCTGGAGTGCCTACAGGGGGCTAGAGCAGTACTTC. Encoded protein: CAWSAYRGLEQYF.

This clonotype appeared many times. V is TRBV27 and J is TRBJ2-7; 7 bases line up with TRBD1. The germline V gene has CDR1 MNHEY and CDR2 SMNVEV (reference sequence). The trim removed 5 bases at V and 0 bases at J, leaving 7 bases unmatched. The CDR3 covers 15 residues. The CDR3 DNA reads as TGTGCCAGCAGTCTAACAGGGGCCATCTCCTACGAGCAGTACTTC. Protein: CASSLTGAISYEQYF.

This clonotype has a count of ten or more. V and J are TRBV19 and TRBJ2-2; D is uncertain. Trimming cost V 7 bases and J 5 bases, with 8 bases left between them. Germline values: CDR1 LNHDA, CDR2 SQIVND (reference sequence). The CDR3 runs 12 residues. The CDR3 is CASKAVTGELFF. CDR3 nucleotide sequence: TGTGCCAGTAAGGCGGTAACCGGGGAGCTGTTTTTT. The variable domain in full, with the rest retrieved from reference TRBV19 and TRBJ2-2, is DGGITQSPKYLFRKEGQNVTLSCEQNLNHDAMYWYRQDPGQGLRLIYYSQIVNDFQKGDIAEGYSVSREKKESFPLTVTSAQKNPTAFYLCASKAVTGELFFGEGSRLTVL.

This clonotype was found a few times. The V call is TRBV5-1, the J call TRBJ2-2, with TRBD1 matching 9 bases. In germline, CDR1 is SGHRS, CDR2 YFSETQ. The CDR3 length is 17 residues. The V gene end was trimmed by 4 bases and the J gene end by 5 bases; junction bases not matched to a gene: 12. In DNA, the CDR3 is TGCGCCAGCAGCCCAGAGGGACAGGGAGGTGTTACCGGGGAGCTGTTTTTT. Amino acid sequence: CASSPEGQGGVTGELFF.

This clonotype was seen many times. CDR3 region: CSADLAGTTDTQYF. In DNA form, the CDR3 reads TGCAGCGCCGATTTAGCGGGCACCACAGATACGCAGTATTTT. This chain connects TRBV29-1 to TRBJ2-3; TRBD2 matches 7 bases. The germline V gene encodes CDR1 SQVTM and CDR2 ANQGSEA. J lost 2 bases, V lost 7 bases, and 9 bases had no gene match. This CDR3 is built from 14 residues.

This clonotype was picked up many times. The chain uses TRBV7-2 and TRBJ1-2; 8 nucleotides agree with TRBD1. The length of the CDR3 is 13 residues. Trimming took 1 base from V and 7 from J; bases not matched to a gene: 2. CDR1 SGHTA and CDR2 FQGNSA come from the germline V gene. The CDR3 reads CASSLDRGTGYTF. The CDR3 DNA reads TGTGCCAGCAGCTTAGACAGGGGGACTGGCTACACCTTC.

This clonotype was seen repeatedly, ten times or more. The gene calls are TRBV7-2 and TRBJ1-5; D unclear. Looked up from germline, CDR1 is SGHTA and CDR2 is FQGNSA. The CDR3 loop spans 14 amino acids. Deletions cut 1 base from V and 3 bases from J, with 7 bases between. In DNA form, the CDR3 reads TGTGCCAGCAGCTTAGGCGCCCTCAATCAGCCCCAGCATTTT. This translates into CASSLGALNQPQHF.

This clonotype was seen many times. J is TRBJ2-2 and V is TRBV7-2; maybe TRBD2 (5 bases). The germline CDR1 and CDR2 sequences are SGHTA and FQGNSA. The CDR3 runs 12 residues. V lost 5 bases to trimming and J lost 5 bases, with 6 bases between them. Written as DNA, the CDR3 is TGTGCCAGCAGCCGGGAAACCGGGGAGCTGTTTTTT. Translating it yields CASSRETGELFF.

The V call is TRBV2, the J call TRBJ2-3; 8 positions agree with TRBD1. V was clipped by 6 bases and J by 8 bases; unmatched bases: 4. CDR1 and CDR2 (germline): SNHLY, FYNNEI. The CDR3 covers 12 residues. The DNA for the CDR3 is TGTGCCAGCAGCAGGGGGCGGGGTACGCAGTATTTT. Its translation: CASSRGRGTQYF.

This clonotype was detected only once. The V gene is TRBV6-2 or TRBV6-3, the J gene TRBJ2-7; 9 nucleotides match TRBD1. The CDR3 length is 14 residues. Germline CDR1 reads MNHEY; CDR2 reads SVGEGT. Germline trimming cut 5 bases from V and 3 bases from J; bases unmatched to any gene: 5. The CDR3 region has the DNA TGTGCCAGCAGTATCCGGGACAGGGTCTACGAGCAGTACTTC. This codes for CASSIRDRVYEQYF.

Comments on this clonotype: Being one base from a much bigger clone, this may be a read error. This likely comes from a read error, as the CDR3 has no conserved phenylalanine or tryptophan at its end. The genes are TRBV20-1 and TRBJ1-1; D unclear. The CDR3 is 12 residues long. Trimming removed 3 bases from V and 6 bases from J, with 11 bases in between. Germline V gene data show CDR1 as DFQATT and CDR2 as SNEGSKA (reference sequence). CDR3: CSASGGRAEAFL. The CDR3 DNA reads as TGCAGTGCTAGTGGAGGGAGGGCTGAAGCTTTCTTG.